These T cell receptor beta chains were read from a single sample in a study of graft-versus-host responses after intestinal transplantation. This table comes from immunoSEQ multiplex PCR, and its TCRdb copy is limited to in-frame clones, with some not included. Of 4,000 to 5,000 clones detected, about 31% appear once; the ten largest clones hold 6.5% to 8.5%. This sample comprised alloreactive CD4+ T cells from a mixed lymphocyte reaction culture, obtained before transplantation. The receptors originated from a human patient who was an organ donor for intestinal transplantation. CDR3s include the opening cysteine and the closing phenylalanine or tryptophan. The D gene is left open where the match is weak. Expanded clones get a size class; other rows say once, few or many, or leave the size out.

abundance	v_gene	j_gene	d_gene	CDR3aa	CDR3nt
-	TRBV10-3	TRBJ2-1	-	CAISEGLAHGEQFF	TGTGCCATCAGTGAGGGTCTAGCGCATGGTGAGCAGTTCTTC
medium-sized	TRBV19	TRBJ1-2	-	CASRLQGASYGYTF	TGTGCCAGTAGGCTACAGGGTGCAAGCTATGGCTACACCTTC
-	TRBV4-1	TRBJ2-5	-	CASSLSQTQETQYF	TGCGCCAGCAGCCTGTCTCAAACCCAAGAGACCCAGTACTTC
-	TRBV2	TRBJ2-7	TRBD2	CASSEGRTSYEQYF	TGTGCCAGCAGTGAAGGAAGGACTAGCTACGAGCAGTACTTC
-	TRBV21-1	TRBJ1-2	-	CASSRDGYTF	TGTGCCAGCAGCAGGGATGGCTACACCTTC
few	TRBV6-1	TRBJ1-2	-	CASSEALTAMGYTF	TGTGCCAGCAGTGAAGCGCTGACAGCTATGGGCTACACCTTC
-	TRBV20-1	TRBJ2-7	-	CRAGGAYEQYF	TGCAGAGCAGGGGGGGCCTACGAGCAGTACTTC
medium-sized	TRBV10-1	TRBJ2-3	TRBD2	CASSEVLAGPDTQYF	TGCGCCAGCAGTGAGGTTCTAGCGGGGCCAGATACGCAGTATTTT
few	TRBV2	TRBJ2-5	TRBD2	CASSGLAGGETQYF	TGTGCCAGCAGTGGGCTAGCGGGGGGAGAGACCCAGTACTTC
-	TRBV6-1	TRBJ1-2	-	CASSEHSGDYGYTF	TGTGCCAGCAGTGAGCACAGTGGCGACTATGGCTACACCTTC
few	TRBV7-2	TRBJ1-1	-	CASSIRTAEAFF	TGTGCCAGCAGCATTCGGACAGCCGAAGCTTTCTTT
-	TRBV7-2	TRBJ1-2	-	CASSFRNYGYTF	TGTGCCAGCAGCTTCAGGAACTATGGCTACACCTTC
-	TRBV9	TRBJ2-6	TRBD2	CASSVEVTGGSGANVLTF	TGTGCCAGCAGCGTAGAGGTAACGGGAGGGTCTGGGGCCAACGTCCTGACTTTC
-	TRBV6-5	TRBJ1-2	TRBD1	CASSYLQGGGYTF	TGTGCCAGCAGTTACTTACAGGGGGGGGGCTACACCTTC
-	TRBV7-2	TRBJ1-2	TRBD1	CASSTGGYGYTF	TGTGCCAGCAGCACAGGGGGCTATGGCTACACCTTC
medium-sized	TRBV6-1	TRBJ1-5	-	CASSDQPQHF	TGTGCCAGCAGTGATCAGCCCCAGCATTTT
-	TRBV4-2	TRBJ2-1	-	CASSLTSYNEQFF	TGTGCCAGCAGCTTGACTAGCTACAATGAGCAGTTCTTC
-	TRBV7-4	TRBJ2-7	TRBD2	CASTVAGGSAYEQYF	TGTGCCAGCACCGTAGCGGGGGGGTCGGCCTACGAGCAGTACTTC
-	TRBV7-2	TRBJ2-7	-	CASSLMGEGGFEQYF	TGTGCCAGCAGCTTAATGGGGGAGGGGGGGTTCGAGCAGTACTTC
-	TRBV6-6	TRBJ2-7	TRBD2	CASSYSGTSPYEQYF	TGTGCTAGCAGTTACTCCGGGACTAGCCCCTACGAGCAGTACTTC
few	TRBV11-2	TRBJ1-1	-	CASSLDRAGTEAFF	TGTGCCAGCAGCTTAGACAGGGCTGGTACTGAAGCTTTCTTT
once	TRBV30	TRBJ1-6	-	CAWSTGYNSPLHF	TGTGCCTGGTCGACAGGATATAATTCACCCCTCCACTTT
-	TRBV6-4	TRBJ2-4	-	CASSDFEGNIQYF	TGTGCCAGCAGTGACTTTGAGGGGAACATTCAGTACTTC
-	TRBV6-6	TRBJ1-2	-	CASRPPGLHYGYTF	TGTGCCAGCAGACCCCCCGGGCTACACTATGGCTACACCTTC
-	TRBV7-9	TRBJ2-7	TRBD1	CASSLGQGGSYEQYF	TGTGCCAGCAGCTTAGGACAGGGGGGATCCTACGAGCAGTACTTC
-	TRBV28	TRBJ1-6	TRBD1	CASSIAGTGWAPLHF	TGCGCCAGCAGTATTGCCGGGACAGGGTGGGCACCCCTCCACTTT
-	TRBV27	TRBJ1-2	TRBD1	CASSYRTGAGGYTF	TGTGCCAGCAGTTACCGGACAGGGGCTGGGGGCTACACCTTC
-	TRBV5-6	TRBJ2-3	-	CASSPGADTQYF	TGTGCCAGCAGCCCGGGGGCAGATACGCAGTATTTT
few	TRBV6-1	TRBJ2-3	-	CASSLVTDTQYF	TGTGCCAGCAGTCTGGTGACAGATACGCAGTATTTT
-	TRBV4-1	TRBJ2-1	TRBD2	CASSRTSGGYNEQFF	TGCGCCAGCAGCCGGACTAGCGGGGGCTACAATGAGCAGTTCTTC
once	TRBV7-9	TRBJ2-7	-	CASSTTGALASEQYF	TGTGCCAGCAGCACAACCGGGGCCCTAGCGTCAGAGCAGTACTTC
-	TRBV7-9	TRBJ1-2	-	CASSLSQGNYGYTF	TGTGCCAGCAGCCTCTCACAGGGAAACTATGGCTACACCTTC
-	TRBV27	TRBJ2-2	-	CARRFDFRKNTGELFF	TGTGCCAGGCGGTTTGACTTTCGAAAAAACACCGGGGAGCTGTTTTTT
-	TRBV10-3	TRBJ2-2	TRBD1	CAISGSGTGLYTGELFF	TGTGCCATCAGTGGGTCAGGGACAGGGTTGTACACCGGGGAGCTGTTTTTT
-	TRBV7-6	TRBJ2-7	TRBD1	CASSFIQGREQYF	TGTGCCAGCAGCTTCATACAGGGGCGCGAGCAGTACTTC
-	TRBV2	TRBJ2-7	TRBD2	CASNSGGYEQYF	TGTGCCAGCAATAGCGGGGGCTACGAGCAGTACTTC
large	TRBV10-3	TRBJ2-2	-	CAISTTAVNTGELFF	TGTGCCATCAGTACAACAGCGGTGAACACCGGGGAGCTGTTTTTT
medium-sized	TRBV6-5	TRBJ2-7	TRBD2	CASSPRGGGYEQYF	TGTGCCAGCAGTCCCCGGGGCGGGGGCTACGAGCAGTACTTC
-	TRBV5-6	TRBJ1-2	TRBD1	CASSLPDRPPYGYTF	TGTGCCAGCAGCCTCCCGGACAGGCCGCCCTATGGCTACACCTTC
-	TRBV7-2	TRBJ2-5	TRBD2	CASSFPRLAGALQETQYF	TGTGCCAGCAGCTTTCCCCGACTAGCGGGGGCCTTGCAAGAGACCCAGTACTTC
-	TRBV9	TRBJ1-6	-	CASSVDRDSPLHF	TGTGCCAGCAGCGTAGACAGGGATTCACCCCTCCACTTT
medium-sized	TRBV30	TRBJ2-7	TRBD1	CASDRGPVGQYF	TGTGCTTCGGACAGGGGGCCTGTAGGGCAGTACTTC
many	TRBV6-9	TRBJ2-7	TRBD2	CASSLLAGSYEQYF	TGTGCCAGCAGTTTACTAGCGGGCTCCTACGAGCAGTACTTC
-	TRBV7-9	TRBJ1-2	-	CASSLAGAGGYTF	TGTGCCAGCAGCTTAGCGGGGGCAGGAGGCTACACCTTC
few	TRBV7-9	TRBJ2-7	TRBD1	CASSLMPGTGGYEQYF	TGTGCCAGCAGCTTGATGCCCGGGACAGGGGGCTACGAGCAGTACTTC
-	TRBV7-8	TRBJ1-1	TRBD1	CASSRTGWTEAFF	TGTGCCAGCAGCCGGACAGGGTGGACTGAAGCTTTCTTT
medium-sized	TRBV4-1	TRBJ1-2	-	CASSQDRQGLGYTF	TGCGCCAGCAGCCAAGATCGGCAGGGCCTGGGCTACACCTTC